A selection of T cell receptor beta chains follows, all from one sample in a study of tumor-infiltrating lymphocytes in localized non-small cell lung cancer. The data were produced by immunoSEQ multiplex PCR, yet TCRdb's version contains in-frame clones alone and is incomplete. The repertoire consists of fewer than 20,000 clones, with approximately 84% occurring once and the leading ten covering around 5%. The sequenced sample was lung tumor tissue. All receptors come from a human donor with non-small cell lung cancer. CDR3s include the opening cysteine and the closing phenylalanine or tryptophan. D genes are given only for firm matches. Only part of the rows carry a size: once, few, many, or a class if the clone is expanded.

v_call	j_call	clone_size	d_call	cdr3_nt	cdr3_aa
TRBV7-9	TRBJ2-7	-	-	TGTGCCAGCAGCTTAGGACTGGGGACCTACGAGCAGTACTTC	CASSLGLGTYEQYF
TRBV4-1	TRBJ2-1	-	-	TGCGCCAGCAGCCAAAGAAACCGGGAGCAGTTCTTC	CASSQRNREQFF
TRBV6-6	TRBJ1-1	-	-	TGTGCCAGCAGTAGCCAGGGCGAGAACACTGAAGCTTTCTTT	CASSSQGENTEAFF
TRBV30	TRBJ1-1	-	-	TGTGCCTGGAGTGTCGGTACTGAAGCTTTCTTT	CAWSVGTEAFF
TRBV7-2	TRBJ2-1	-	-	TGTGCCAGCAGCCCTTCGGCACAGTCCTACAATGAGCAGTTCTTC	CASSPSAQSYNEQFF
TRBV27	TRBJ2-1	-	TRBD1	TGTGCCAGCAGCCCAAGGACAGGTTTTTACAATGAGCAGTTCTTC	CASSPRTGFYNEQFF
TRBV30	TRBJ2-1	-	TRBD2	TGTGCCTGGAGTTGGGGGGGCAATGAGCAGTTCTTC	CAWSWGGNEQFF
TRBV9	TRBJ1-4	-	-	TGTGCCAGCAGCGTGTTACCAACTAATGAAAAACTGTTTTTT	CASSVLPTNEKLFF
TRBV5-1	TRBJ2-4	-	-	TGCGCCAGCAGCTTGTTGAGTGCACCGACCAAAAACATTCAGTACTTC	CASSLLSAPTKNIQYF
TRBV30	TRBJ1-1	-	-	TGTGCCTGGAGCGTGGGGGGTGTAGCTTTCTTT	CAWSVGGVAFF
TRBV7-7	TRBJ2-1	-	-	TGTGCTAGCGGGGTGACAGGGAGCACCTACAATGAGCAGTTCTTC	CASGVTGSTYNEQFF
TRBV29-1	TRBJ2-7	-	TRBD1	TGCAGCGTTGCCCCGGACAGGAACGCGTACGAGCAGTACTTC	CSVAPDRNAYEQYF
TRBV10-1	TRBJ2-1	-	-	TGCGCCAGCAGTGAAACAGCGATAGGTGAGCAGTTCTTC	CASSETAIGEQFF
TRBV4-2	TRBJ2-3	-	TRBD2	TGTGCCTCAGGATGGACTAGCGGCACAGATACGCAGTATTTT	CASGWTSGTDTQYF
TRBV28	TRBJ2-3	-	TRBD1	TGTGCCAGCAGTTTATCCGGGACAGGGGTGCAAGATACGCAGTATTTT	CASSLSGTGVQDTQYF
TRBV7-3	TRBJ2-3	-	-	TGTGCCAGCAGCTTAACAGGGCCCGCAGATACGCAGTATTTT	CASSLTGPADTQYF
TRBV4-3	TRBJ1-2	-	TRBD1	TGCGCCAGCAGTACCGGGACAGATGGCTACACCTTC	CASSTGTDGYTF
TRBV9	TRBJ2-1	-	-	TGTGCCAGCAGCCGGTCGAATGAGCAGTTCTTC	CASSRSNEQFF
TRBV30	TRBJ1-6	-	-	TGTGCCTGGGGCCCCGGGGGGAATTCACCCCTCCACTTT	CAWGPGGNSPLHF
TRBV2	TRBJ2-1	-	TRBD2	TGTGCCAGCAGGCCCGGGACTAGCGTGAGTGAGCAGTTCTTC	CASRPGTSVSEQFF
TRBV27	TRBJ1-2	-	-	TGTGCCAGCAGTTTATCGTCCGTTGATCCCTATGGCTACACCTTC	CASSLSSVDPYGYTF
TRBV4-3	TRBJ2-7	-	TRBD1	TGCGCCAGCAGCCATCGGACAGGGGGCGCCTACGAGCAGTACTTC	CASSHRTGGAYEQYF
TRBV7-2	TRBJ2-3	-	TRBD2	TGTGCCAGCAGCTTGACTAGCGGGGGGGTTAGAGATACGCAGTATTTT	CASSLTSGGVRDTQYF
TRBV4-1	TRBJ1-5	-	-	TGCGCCAGCAGCCAAGATTACCGGGGGGGGGTTCAGCCCCAGCATTTT	CASSQDYRGGVQPQHF
TRBV6-4	TRBJ2-2	-	-	TGTGCCAGCAGTCAGACTACTAACACCGGGGAGCTGTTTTTT	CASSQTTNTGELFF
TRBV18	TRBJ2-7	medium-sized	TRBD1	TGTGCCAGCTCACCCGGGACAGACCCCTACGAGCAGTACTTC	CASSPGTDPYEQYF
TRBV10-3	TRBJ2-1	once	TRBD2	TGTGCCATCGAGGGCATTAGCGGGAGGTACTCCTACAATGAGCAGTTCTTC	CAIEGISGRYSYNEQFF
TRBV28	TRBJ2-7	-	-	TGTGCCAGCAGAGGCGGGACAGAGCTTATCGAGCAGTACTTC	CASRGGTELIEQYF
TRBV5-4	TRBJ2-7	-	-	TGTGCCAGCAGCTCGGGGCTAGCGCTGCACTCCTACGAGCAGTACTTC	CASSSGLALHSYEQYF
TRBV29-1	TRBJ2-5	-	-	TGCAGCGTTATTTGGGGCGAGACCCAGTACTTC	CSVIWGETQYF
TRBV27	TRBJ2-7	-	TRBD2	TGTGCCAGCAGCCCGGGGGGCGGGAGGCGGGGCGTTACGGAGCAGTACTTC	CASSPGGGRRGVTEQYF
TRBV7-9	TRBJ2-7	few	-	TGTGCCAGCAGCCCTGGGCAGGGGCGACCCTACGAGCAGTACTTC	CASSPGQGRPYEQYF
TRBV5-4	TRBJ2-7	once	TRBD1	TGTGCCAGCAGCTTGACGGACAGGGACTACGAGCAGTACTTC	CASSLTDRDYEQYF
TRBV5-5	TRBJ2-5	once	-	TGTGCCAGCAGCCAGGACGTCGAGACCCAGTACTTC	CASSQDVETQYF
TRBV4-3	TRBJ2-6	-	-	TGCGCCAGCAGCCATGGGGTTTCTGGGGCCAACGTCCTGACTTTC	CASSHGVSGANVLTF
TRBV4-3	TRBJ1-1	-	-	TGCGCCAGCAGCCAAACAAGTGATCCTAACTCTCGTGCTTTCTTT	CASSQTSDPNSRAFF
TRBV6-6	TRBJ1-2	-	-	TGTGCCAGCAGTTACGCCTTGTTAAGGGGGGTCGACGGCTACACCTTC	CASSYALLRGVDGYTF
TRBV5-6	TRBJ2-3	-	-	TGTGCCAGCAGCTCGGCTCTACTAGCATCTTCGCAGTATTTT	CASSSALLASSQYF
TRBV7-9	TRBJ2-3	-	-	TGTGCCAGCAGCCCAAGGAGAGATACGCAGTATTTT	CASSPRRDTQYF
TRBV6-5	TRBJ2-5	-	-	TGTGCCAGCAGTTACGGGGGCTCGGAGACCCAGTACTTC	CASSYGGSETQYF
TRBV7-2	TRBJ2-5	-	-	TGTGCCAGCAGCTACCAAGAGACCCAGTACTTC	CASSYQETQYF
TRBV5-1	TRBJ2-2	-	-	TGCGCCAGCAGCCCACAATCCGGGAACACCGGGGAGCTGTTTTTT	CASSPQSGNTGELFF
TRBV5-1	TRBJ1-1	-	-	TGCGCCAGCAGCTTGGTTCGGGGTTCGAACACTGAAGCTTTCTTT	CASSLVRGSNTEAFF
TRBV7-9	TRBJ1-2	-	-	TGTGCCAGCAGCTTAGGGGGGTACTATGGCTACACCTTC	CASSLGGYYGYTF
TRBV18	TRBJ1-6	-	-	TGTGCCAGCTCACCAGGCATTAATTCACCCCTCCACTTT	CASSPGINSPLHF
TRBV7-3	TRBJ1-1	-	-	TGTGCCAGCAGCTATTACAGGGTACTACGAAACACTGAAGCTTTCTTT	CASSYYRVLRNTEAFF
TRBV4-1	TRBJ1-5	-	-	TGCGCCAGCAGCCCCCGTAGTGGCCAGCCCCAGCATTTT	CASSPRSGQPQHF
TRBV5-6	TRBJ1-2	-	-	TGTGCCAGCACCGGGGGCTATGGCTACACCTTC	CASTGGYGYTF
TRBV6-5	TRBJ1-1	-	-	TGTGCCAGCAATCGCGCAGGGAGGATAAACACTGAAGCTTTCTTT	CASNRAGRINTEAFF
TRBV6-5	TRBJ2-5	-	-	TGTGCCAGCTCCGGGGGCGGGACCCAGTACTTC	CASSGGGTQYF